This TCR beta chain came from a study of cytomegalovirus exposure and HLA in healthy donors (dated by TCRdb to 2016 to 2017). At the level of the whole study: An earlier analysis of roughly 500 of the donors reported 276 Gb of sequence data and about 120 million unique TCR beta sequences obtained from roughly 170 million T cells. The number of donors typed differed by locus, with roughly 629-640 for A, B, C, DRB1 and DQB1, 522 for DQA1, about 610 for DPA1, and around 430 for DPB1. Along with the 666-subject first cohort, a separate validation cohort of over a hundred different subjects was used. Of the approximately 400 genotyped donors, around 81% fell in the genetic ancestry cluster associated with self-reported Caucasian donors. A later genetic analysis took genome-wide SNP genotypes for about three fifths of the 666 donors and used that subset as a discovery cohort. The study used immunosequencing to profile the T cell repertoires of around 600 subjects and linked those repertoires to cytomegalovirus serostatus. Roughly five DR-DQ haplotypes were handled as single units for association and clustering because linkage in the cohort was strong. HLA typing covered class I and class II loci at four-digit resolution. The study was designed to test whether signatures of past pathogen exposure could be identified by cataloging public T cell receptors. All discovery cohort repertoires had been generated on a single sequencing platform. A later analysis re-examined previously published TCR beta repertoires from roughly 650 donors and added high-resolution HLA genotyping to investigate patterns of TCR occurrence. In the later analysis, no new phenotypic data were used to find candidate immune exposures; instead, reliance was placed on TCR beta sequences and their occurrence across donors. On average, over 200,000 unique TCR beta nucleotide sequences were sequenced per donor among a few hundred genotyped donors of the cohort, with roughly 18% of those sequences being non-productive. High-throughput TCR immunosequencing, statistical association of individual TCRs with disease status, and machine learning were combined to predict cytomegalovirus infection status. Donor age, sex, ethnicity and CMV serostatus were compiled together with the repertoire data. About 300 gigabases of sequencing data and 70 million to 100 million unique TCR sequences made up an early release that covered several hundred HLA-typed donors. To decide whether each TCR beta V gene segment behaved as functional or pseudogenic, an earlier analysis of nearly 600 of the donors relied on high-throughput TCR beta sequencing. Overall study outcomes, separate from this receptor: The classifier was reported to diagnose cytomegalovirus status with high specificity and sensitivity in both the original cohort and the validation cohort. Broadly in line with IMGT annotations, most TCR beta V segments showed up in productive rearrangements about 90% or about 30% of the time in an earlier analysis of about 500 of the donors. Compared with the approximately 600-donor mean, donors in an Asian-associated ancestry cluster had fewer N-insertions in productive TCRs, according to a later genetic analysis. A group of highly shared sequence variants was considered likely to be a technical artifact of the sequencing pipeline. Correlated functional status among segregating V segments might be attributable to linkage disequilibrium, but an unknown experimental factor could not be ruled out. Most CMV-associated TCR beta chains appeared to be HLA-restricted in a later analysis, and the HLA associations seemed to be driven largely by CMV exposure. At a false discovery rate of 0.05, a later analysis linked fewer than 20,000 TCR beta sequences to specific HLA alleles. A further reported finding was that TCR beta sequences accurately predicted the HLA-A and HLA-B alleles for most subjects in the first cohort. When HLA alleles, especially DR and DQ, strongly co-occurred, TCR associations were difficult to assign to individual alleles. Sequencing depth was assumed to be roughly uniform across donors in the presence/absence analyses, though that assumption may not hold. The earlier analysis of around 600 of the donors excluded 15 to 20 rarely observed V segments, including chromosome 9 orphons, because counts were too low. The cohort was sequenced for TCR beta chains only, and without alpha or paired-chain data the features that could be detected were limited. Several of the top co-occurrence clusters appeared to be linked to parvovirus B19, influenza, CMV and Epstein-Barr virus, according to a later analysis. The study listed 150 to 200 TCR beta chains as associated with cytomegalovirus. Because some donors lacked HLA typing at each locus, the association tests relied only on the typed subset. According to the authors, the approach could potentially be generalized to other disease states and immunological phenotypes. A later analysis found that TCR association rates varied across HLA loci, with DRB1 alleles showing the most associated TCRs and HLA-C alleles the fewest. In vitro tests confirmed that a few of the cytomegalovirus-associated TCR beta chains recognize cytomegalovirus antigens. An association between a missense DCLRE1C variant and V-gene and J-gene trimming of TCR beta chains was found in a later genetic analysis and replicated in an independent cohort. Compared with equally common non-associated chains, HLA-associated TCR beta chains in a later analysis were more clonally expanded and had lower generation probabilities. Immune exposure information for the cohort was limited to CMV serostatus. Across donors, most TCR sequences were observed very rarely, whereas some public TCRs were present in many individuals.

Library preparation used the immunoSEQ multiplex PCR assay. A mixture of 60 forward primers for TCR Vbeta segments and 13 reverse primers for TCR Jbeta segments was used in the multiplex PCR. A multiplex PCR assay on genomic DNA amplified the CDR3 region of rearranged TCR beta genes. On the Illumina HiSeq System, the amplified TCR beta libraries were sequenced as 87-base-pair reads. In the authors' own workflow: A later analysis tallied 70 million to 100 million unique TCR beta chains across the roughly 610 repertoires, and around 10 million of those chains were shared by two or more donors. Raw reads were error-corrected and collapsed into unique sequences by a nearest-neighbor algorithm in which closely related sequences were merged to remove PCR and sequencing errors. To assign V, D and J gene segments, CDR3 sequences were aligned to IMGT reference sequences. For a sequence to be retained, a match of at least six nucleotides was required to both a V gene segment and a J gene segment. Rearrangements were called productive when the CDR3 lacked stop codons and stayed in frame with V and J; all others were non-productive. CDR3 was defined according to IMGT convention as the region running from the second conserved V-encoded cysteine to the conserved J-encoded phenylalanine. The earlier analysis of 587 of the donors excluded any sequence lacking an unambiguous match to a single V gene segment. In an earlier analysis of roughly 600 of the donors, a V segment was called functional when productive rearrangements were above 56.7%, and segregating when the standard deviation between donors exceeded 5%. A statistical classification framework was built for diagnosing cytomegalovirus status from the catalog of TCR beta chain sequences. In a later analysis, V and J genes were assigned by comparing TCR nucleotide sequences against IMGT/GENE-DB human TR gene sequences. Using the TCRdist pipeline, a later analysis assigned CDR3 sequences along with most-parsimonious VDJ recombination scenarios. A later analysis defined each TCR beta chain by its CDR3 amino acid sequence plus V-gene family, and excluded reads lacking a unique V-gene family. As a way to deal with suspected cross-contamination and a sequencing artifact, a later analysis dropped 500 to 700 nucleotide sequences that were highly shared and had low generation probability. In a later analysis, a clonal expansion index for each public chain was calculated from normalized within-repertoire ranks of inferred template counts. In a later analysis, generation probabilities were computed with a VDJ recombination model fitted to out-of-frame rearrangements, and the resulting probabilities were checked against IGoR. In a later analysis, TCR-TCR, TCR-HLA and TCR-CMV co-occurrence was scored with hypergeometric tests, and a repertoire-size bias correction was applied to TCR pairs. False discovery rates were estimated in a later analysis by permuting HLA or CMV assignments 20 times. In a later analysis, co-occurring TCRs were grouped with DBSCAN, and TCRdist sequence similarity was added when clustering was performed within HLA-allele-positive subsets. For co-occurrence clustering, repertoires with fewer than 30,000 or more than 120,000 public chains were excluded, along with roughly 5 repertoires with anomalous nucleotide sharing. Imported from immuneACCESS, the table was reduced by TCRdb to in-frame sequences with V and J called. These copies leave out some clones; in studies compared against another copy, an unresolved V gene accounts for under half, and the cause of the remainder is not known. The V and J calls and clone size are taken from that table; D and trimming were inferred from the DNA. The sample table lists some 150,000 clones, around 79% of them with a count of one. Of the sample, 1.3% to 1.5% falls within the top ten clones.

The cohort was made up of roughly 670 healthy bone marrow donors. At the time of sampling, all cohort members were nominally healthy, though unrecorded immune exposures were likely present. The donor was CMV seronegative and belonged to the group of around 350 seronegative cohort members. A peripheral blood sample was collected from each donor, and TCR beta sequencing was performed on peripheral blood mononuclear cells. The Qiagen DNeasy Blood Extraction Kit was used to extract genomic DNA from the blood cell samples. This clone has a handful of counts. It has no known antigen specificity. No base qualities exist here, and no much larger clone lies one base off it. The same CDR3 also results from other DNA sequences found in this sample. The TCR was taken from a woman in her 40s in good health and CMV-seronegative. Input material: PBMCs.

The DNA sequence reads TGTGCCTGGAGTGTACGCAGGGCAGATACGCAGTATTTT. It translates as CAWSVRRADTQYF. The rearrangement joined TRBV30 to TRBJ2-3; the D gene is perhaps TRBD1, on 5 matching bases. Relative to germline, V is 0 bases shorter and J is 4 bases shorter, with 8 bases between their ends. From cysteine to phenylalanine, the CDR3 is 13 amino acids long. The entry retains the CDR3 DNA only, 39 bases that are in frame from base 1. CDR1 is given as GTSNPN and CDR2 as SVGIG, both from the germline V gene (reference sequence). Beyond the CDR3, the reference TRBV30 and TRBJ2-3 genes provide the residues; the full variable domain reads: SQTIHQWPATLVQPVGSPLSLECTVEGTSNPNLYWYRQAAGRGLQLLFYSVGIGQISSEVPQNLSASRPQDRQFILSSKKLLLSDSGFYLCAWSVRRADTQYFGPGTRLTVL.